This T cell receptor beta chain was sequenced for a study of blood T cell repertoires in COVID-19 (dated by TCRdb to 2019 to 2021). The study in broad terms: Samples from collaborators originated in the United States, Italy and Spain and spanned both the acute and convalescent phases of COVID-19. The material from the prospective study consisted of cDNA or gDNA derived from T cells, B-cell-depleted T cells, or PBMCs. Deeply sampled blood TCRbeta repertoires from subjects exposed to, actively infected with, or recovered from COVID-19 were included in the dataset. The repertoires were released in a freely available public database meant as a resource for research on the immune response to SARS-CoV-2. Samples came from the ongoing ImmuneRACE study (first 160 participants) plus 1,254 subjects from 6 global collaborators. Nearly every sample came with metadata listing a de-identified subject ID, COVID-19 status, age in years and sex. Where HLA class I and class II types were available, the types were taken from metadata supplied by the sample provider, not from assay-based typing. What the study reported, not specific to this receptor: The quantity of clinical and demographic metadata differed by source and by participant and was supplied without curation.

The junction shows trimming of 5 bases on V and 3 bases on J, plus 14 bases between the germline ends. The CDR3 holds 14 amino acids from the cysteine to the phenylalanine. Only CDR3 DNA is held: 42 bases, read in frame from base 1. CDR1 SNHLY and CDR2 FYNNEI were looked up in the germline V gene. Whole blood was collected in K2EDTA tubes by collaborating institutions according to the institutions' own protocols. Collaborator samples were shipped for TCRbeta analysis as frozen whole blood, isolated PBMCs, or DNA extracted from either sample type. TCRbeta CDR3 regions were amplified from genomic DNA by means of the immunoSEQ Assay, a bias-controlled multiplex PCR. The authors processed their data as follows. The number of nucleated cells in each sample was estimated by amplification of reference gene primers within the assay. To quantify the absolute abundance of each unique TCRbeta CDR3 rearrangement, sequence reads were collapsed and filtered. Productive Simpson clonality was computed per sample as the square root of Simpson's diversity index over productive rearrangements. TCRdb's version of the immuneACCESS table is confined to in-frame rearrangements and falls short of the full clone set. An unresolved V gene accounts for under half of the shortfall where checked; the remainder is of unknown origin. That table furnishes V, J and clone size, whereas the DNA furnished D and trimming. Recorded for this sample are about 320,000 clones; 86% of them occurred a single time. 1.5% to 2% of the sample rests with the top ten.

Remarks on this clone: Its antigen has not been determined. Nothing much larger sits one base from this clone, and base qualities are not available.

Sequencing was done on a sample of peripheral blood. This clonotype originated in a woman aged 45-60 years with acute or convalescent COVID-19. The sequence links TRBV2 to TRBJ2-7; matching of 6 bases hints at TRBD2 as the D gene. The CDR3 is CASSFSGDFYEQYF. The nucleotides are TGTGCCAGCAGTTTTTCTGGGGACTTCTACGAGCAGTACTTC.